The present TCR beta chain was sequenced within a study of low-dose radiotherapy and immunotherapy resistance in tumors. The CDR3 covers 17 residues. Germline V gene sequence: CDR1 MNHEY, CDR2 SMNVEV (reference sequence). Priming of first-strand cDNA relied on TRAV- and TRBV-specific primers (covering alpha and beta chains). It was with a constant-region primer and a V-primer adapter that TCRs were amplified over around 19 PCR cycles. In vitro transcription amplified the mRNA that had been isolated. Each CDR3 protein gets one entry after TCRdb re-called the reads with MiXCR. This sample yields 35,000 to 50,000 distinct CDR3 sequences, of which around 25% are seen a single time; 10% belongs to the top ten. This clonotype was detected ten times or more. Stated time point: after trial treatment. Treatment meaning: LDRT plus nivolumab, ipilimumab, low-dose cyclophosphamide and aspirin (RACIN trial).

The chain couples TRBV27 to TRBJ2-7; TRBD2 aligns across 16 bases. This TCR was sampled from a male donor with prostate cancer. Source: PBMCs, taken after low-dose radiotherapy plus immunotherapy. The CDR3 loop is CAVAGTSGRGAFYEQYF. The CDR3 DNA sequence: TGTGCGGTCGCTGGGACTAGCGGGAGGGGGGCATTTTACGAGCAGTACTTC.